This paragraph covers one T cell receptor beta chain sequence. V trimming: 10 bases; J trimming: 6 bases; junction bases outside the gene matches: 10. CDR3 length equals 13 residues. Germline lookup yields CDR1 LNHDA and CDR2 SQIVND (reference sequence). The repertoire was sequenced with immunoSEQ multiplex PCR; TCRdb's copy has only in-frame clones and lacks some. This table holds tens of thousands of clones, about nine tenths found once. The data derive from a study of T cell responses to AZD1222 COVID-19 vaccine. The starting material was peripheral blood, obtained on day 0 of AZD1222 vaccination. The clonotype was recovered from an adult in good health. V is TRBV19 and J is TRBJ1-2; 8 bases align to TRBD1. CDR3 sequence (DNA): TGTGCCACCTTGGACAGGGAGCTGGATGGCTACACCTTC. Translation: CATLDRELDGYTF.